Below, 21 T cell receptor beta chains from the same sample are listed, as sequenced in a study of T-cell reconstitution after alpha-beta-depleted transplantation in children. Unique molecular identifiers were incorporated when the TCRbeta library was constructed. MiXCR, run by TCRdb on the PCR reads, gives a single entry per CDR3 protein. The sample lists fewer than 400,000 distinct CDR3 sequences; 23% were seen once. The input for sequencing was PBMCs, mostly from graft donor cells, taken 180 days after TCRalphabeta/CD19-depleted stem cell transplant. Receptor source: a male patient under 18 who had a stem cell transplant for acute lymphoblastic leukemia, so the T cells may come from the graft donor.

The chain carries TRBV15 and TRBJ2-1; no reliable D call. The CDR3 runs to 14 residues. V gave up 0 bases and J gave up 2 bases, with 5 bases separating them. Germline V gene data show CDR1 as LNHNV and CDR2 as YYDKDF (reference sequence). CDR3: CATSRDRTYNEQFF. In DNA form, the CDR3 reads TGTGCCACCAGCAGAGATCGGACCTACAATGAGCAGTTCTTC.

This clonotype has just one count. The chain links TRBV10-2 to TRBJ1-1; possibly TRBD1 for D (6 bases). The germline gives CDR1 WSHSY, CDR2 SAAADI. The CDR3 has 14 amino acids. Trimming stripped 7 bases from V and 2 bases from J, with 14 bases between. The CDR3 loop reads CASKVRGGNTEAFF. In DNA form, the CDR3 reads TGCGCCAGCAAGGTTAGAGGGGGAAACACTGAAGCTTTCTTT.

This clonotype was counted only a few times. The J gene is TRBJ2-2, the V gene TRBV4-1; D unclear. V shed 1 base and J shed 7 bases, with 10 bases lying between them. CDR1 MGHRA and CDR2 YSYEKL come from the germline V gene. The CDR3 runs to 14 residues. CDR3 in DNA: TGCGCCAGCAGCCAAGCAACGGATAACGGGGAGCTGTTTTTT. Protein product: CASSQATDNGELFF.

This clonotype appeared a few times. This chain connects TRBV6-2 or TRBV6-3 to TRBJ2-7, with 8 positions matching TRBD1. The junction had 8 bases not matched to a gene; V was cut back by 0 bases and J by 4 bases. Germline CDR1 is MNHEY and CDR2 is SVGEGT. The CDR3 totals 16 residues. CDR3 nucleotide sequence: TGTGCCAGCAGTTACTCGCGCAGGGGGCTAAGATACGAGCAGTACTTC. Translated: CASSYSRRGLRYEQYF.

J is TRBJ2-1 and V is TRBV9, with 8 positions matching TRBD2. Germline trimming cut 3 bases from V and 2 bases from J; bases unmatched to any gene: 7. CDR3 length: 16 amino acids. From germline, CDR1 is SGDLS and CDR2 YYNGEE. In DNA form, the CDR3 reads TGTGCCAGCAGCGCGCCAAGCGGGAGCCCCTACAATGAGCAGTTCTTC. It codes for CASSAPSGSPYNEQFF.

The chain joins TRBV24-1 to TRBJ2-1; 7 nucleotides match TRBD1. The CDR3 has 19 residues. Trimming removed 0 bases from V and 0 bases from J; junction bases left unmatched: 10. Germline CDR1 KGHDR, CDR2 SFDVKD. The CDR3, as DNA: TGTGCCACCAGTGATTTGCACAGGGGTAGGTGGACCTCCTACAATGAGCAGTTCTTC. Protein product: CATSDLHRGRWTSYNEQFF.

This chain connects TRBV27 to TRBJ2-1; TRBD2 aligns across 9 bases. After removal of 3 bases from V and 4 bases from J, the junction contained 10 bases not matched to a gene. Per germline, CDR1 MNHEY and CDR2 SMNVEV (reference sequence). CDR3 length: 17 amino acids. The CDR3 region has the DNA TGTGCCAGCAGTTTTGGGGCGGGAGGGCCCTCTTACAATGAGCAGTTCTTC. It specifies CASSFGAGGPSYNEQFF.

This chain connects TRBV29-1 to TRBJ1-2; no definite D call. Germline V gene sequence: CDR1 SQVTM, CDR2 ANQGSEA. Trimming left V 4 bases short and J 12 bases short, with 12 bases between. The CDR3 consists of 10 residues. DNA of the CDR3: TGCAGCGTTGGGCTGTTCCGAGACACCTTC. Translated: CSVGLFRDTF. Full variable domain (remainder filled in from reference TRBV29-1 and TRBJ1-2): SAVISQKPSRDICQRGTSLTIQCQVDSQVTMMFWYRQQPGQSLTLIATANQGSEATYESGFVIDKFPISRPNLTFSTLTVSNMSPEDSSIYLCSVGLFRDTFGSGTRLTVV.

The V call is TRBV6-5, the J call TRBJ2-5, with 10 bases lining up with TRBD1. The CDR3 loop spans 13 amino acids. V was clipped by 2 bases and J by 11 bases; unmatched bases: 5. Germline V CDR1 and CDR2: MNHEY, SVGAGI. The CDR3 is CASSYVPGQGQYF. CDR3 nucleotides: TGTGCCAGCAGTTACGTCCCGGGACAGGGGCAGTACTTC.

This clonotype has a count of ten or more. V is TRBV7-9 and J is TRBJ2-3; 16 bases fit TRBD2. Germline V gives CDR1 SEHNR, CDR2 FQNEAQ (reference sequence). After removal of 5 bases from V and 4 bases from J, the junction contained 6 bases not matched to a gene. The CDR3 length is 17 residues. CDR3: CASSPGTSGGAADTQYF. CDR3 sequence (DNA): TGTGCCAGCAGCCCCGGGACTAGCGGGGGGGCCGCAGATACGCAGTATTTT. The variable domain in full, with the rest retrieved from reference TRBV7-9 and TRBJ2-3, is DTGVSQNPRHKITKRGQNVTFRCDPISEHNRLYWYRQTLGQGPEFLTYFQNEAQLEKSRLLSDRFSAERPKGSFSTLEIQRTEQGDSAMYLCASSPGTSGGAADTQYFGPGTRLTVL.

J is TRBJ2-3 and V is TRBV5-1; 8 bases are a match to TRBD1. There are 15 residues in the CDR3. Germline V gene lookup returns CDR1 SGHRS and CDR2 YFSETQ. Losses at the gene ends were 0 bases for V and 2 bases for J; bases not matched to a gene: 2. CDR3 coding DNA: TGCGCCAGCAGCTTGGGACAGGGGCCCACAGATACGCAGTATTTT. Amino acids: CASSLGQGPTDTQYF.

This clonotype has just a few counts. The chain carries TRBV11-2 and TRBJ2-3, with TRBD2 matching 9 bases. Germline CDR1 is SGHAT and CDR2 is FQNNGV. This CDR3 contains 17 residues. Trimming cost V 3 bases and J 6 bases; bases outside gene matches: 13. The CDR3 region is CASSLEWRLAELDTQYF. The CDR3 DNA reads as TGTGCCAGCAGCTTGGAATGGCGACTAGCGGAATTGGATACGCAGTATTTT.

The chain employs TRBV15 and TRBJ2-1; 7 nucleotides line up with TRBD1. Losses at the gene ends were 10 bases for V and 9 bases for J; bases not matched to a gene: 18. From germline, CDR1 is LNHNV and CDR2 YYDKDF (reference sequence). There are 15 residues in the CDR3. The CDR3 nucleotides are TGTGCCATACGAAGACAGGGACCCTTTACGGGTGAGCAGTTCTTC. This encodes CAIRRQGPFTGEQFF.

This clonotype has a handful of counts. This sequence joins TRBV12-3 or TRBV12-4 and TRBJ2-7; 8 bases fit TRBD1. The CDR3 runs to 11 residues. The ends lost 6 bases at V and 12 bases at J; junction bases unmatched: 7. The CDR3 nucleotides read TGTGCCAGCAGCGACAGGGGTTCGCCGTACTTC. This translates into CASSDRGSPYF.

Only a few counts were recorded for this clonotype. V and J are TRBV5-1 and TRBJ2-1, with a weak D call TRBD2 (5 bases). The CDR3 runs to 14 residues. Germline V gene data show CDR1 as SGHRS and CDR2 as YFSETQ. Trimming took off 0 bases at V and 4 bases at J, with 8 bases between the two ends. CDR3 sequence (DNA): TGCGCCAGCAGCTTGGGGGGAGAGTACAATGAGCAGTTCTTC. Protein sequence: CASSLGGEYNEQFF.

This clonotype was observed a single time. V gene TRBV27 combines with J gene TRBJ2-7; D is perhaps TRBD2 (6 bases). V was pared by 0 bases and J by 0 bases, with 12 bases between. The V gene's germline CDR1 is MNHEY and CDR2 SMNVEV (reference sequence). The CDR3 covers 16 residues. Here the CDR3 reads CASSLSAGRTSYEQYF. The CDR3 DNA is TGTGCCAGCAGTTTATCGGCGGGACGGACCTCCTACGAGCAGTACTTC.

This clonotype was found a few times. The chain links TRBV4-1 to TRBJ2-4; 7 bases match TRBD2. From germline, CDR1 is MGHRA and CDR2 YSYEKL. The CDR3 covers 17 residues. With V trimmed by 1 base and J by 4 bases, 10 bases remained unmatched. The CDR3 region is CASSQVRPGLLKNIQYF. The CDR3 coding sequence is TGCGCCAGCAGCCAAGTTCGGCCGGGACTACTAAAAAACATTCAGTACTTC.

The chain joins TRBV2 to TRBJ2-3; D is possibly TRBD2 (5 bases). The CDR3 runs to 15 residues. Germline lookup yields CDR1 SNHLY and CDR2 FYNNEI. V lost 10 bases, J lost 10 bases, and 27 bases lay in between. CDR3 protein: CAIARLREGLSAQYF. CDR3 nucleotides: TGTGCCATCGCCCGGTTGAGGGAAGGCCTCTCGGCGCAGTATTTT.

In this sample, this clonotype turned up a few times. The chain employs TRBV20-1 and TRBJ2-7; 10 nucleotides line up with TRBD2. Germline CDR1 is DFQATT and CDR2 is SNEGSKA (reference sequence). V was pared by 5 bases and J by 4 bases, with 20 bases of the junction left unmatched. The CDR3 is 18 residues long. CDR3 protein: CSAYSSSFSGRSWYEQYF. The CDR3 DNA is TGCAGTGCTTACTCCTCCAGTTTTAGCGGGAGGTCCTGGTACGAGCAGTACTTC.

V usage is TRBV20-1 and J usage is TRBJ2-1, with D perhaps TRBD2 (6 bases). V lost 0 bases to trimming and J lost 4 bases, with 10 bases between them. This CDR3 comprises 14 residues. Germline-derived CDR1 and CDR2 are DFQATT and SNEGSKA (reference sequence). The CDR3 is CSAREGLAYNEQFF. The CDR3 region has the DNA TGCAGTGCTAGAGAGGGACTTGCTTACAATGAGCAGTTCTTC.

The chain joins TRBV28 to TRBJ2-7; D unclear. Trimming pared 4 bases from V and 3 bases from J, leaving 16 bases between. The CDR3 length is 15 residues. The V gene's germline CDR1 is MDHEN and CDR2 SYDVKM. CDR3 residues: CASSYEAPRFYEQYF. In nucleotides, the CDR3 is TGTGCCAGCAGTTACGAGGCCCCTCGTTTCTACGAGCAGTACTTC.